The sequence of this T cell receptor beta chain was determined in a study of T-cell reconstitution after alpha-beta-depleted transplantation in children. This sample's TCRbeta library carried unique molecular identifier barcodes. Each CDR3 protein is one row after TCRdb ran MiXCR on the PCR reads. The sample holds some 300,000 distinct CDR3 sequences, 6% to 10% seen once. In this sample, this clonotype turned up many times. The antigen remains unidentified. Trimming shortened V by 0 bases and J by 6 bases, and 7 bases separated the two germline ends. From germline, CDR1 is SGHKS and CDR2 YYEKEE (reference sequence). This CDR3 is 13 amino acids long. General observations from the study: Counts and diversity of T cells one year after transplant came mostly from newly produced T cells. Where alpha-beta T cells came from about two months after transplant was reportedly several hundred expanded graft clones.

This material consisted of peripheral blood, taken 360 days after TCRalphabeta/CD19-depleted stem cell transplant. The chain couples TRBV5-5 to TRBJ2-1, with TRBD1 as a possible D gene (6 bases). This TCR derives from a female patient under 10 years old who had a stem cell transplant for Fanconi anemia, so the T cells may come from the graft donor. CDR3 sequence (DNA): TGTGCCAGCAGCTTGGGACAGGTCAATGAGCAGTTCTTC. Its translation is CASSLGQVNEQFF.